What follows are 13 T cell receptor beta chains derived from one specimen sequenced in a study of blood T cell repertoires in COVID-19. Profiling relied on immunoSEQ multiplex PCR, and the TCRdb table lists in-frame clones only, not all of them. The sample includes 61,000 or so clones, 85% to 90% of them seen just once. Sequenced sample: peripheral blood. These receptors all stem from a woman older than 75 with active COVID-19.

By proportion, this clone is medium-sized. This chain connects TRBV24-1 to TRBJ1-2; 7 bases fit TRBD1. The CDR3 length is 16 residues. V shed 3 bases and J 3 bases; nucleotides not matched to a gene: 9. The germline V gene encodes CDR1 KGHDR and CDR2 SFDVKD. The CDR3 loop is CATSDRRQGSDYGYTF. In DNA form, the CDR3 reads TGTGCCACCAGTGATCGACGACAGGGATCAGACTATGGCTACACCTTC.

The chain is built from TRBV3-1 (or the pseudogene TRBV3-2) and TRBJ2-5; TRBD2 agrees at 11 bases. V shed 3 bases, J shed 5 bases, and the junction held 5 bases outside the gene matches. The CDR3 sequence is 15 residues long. The germline V gene has CDR1 LGHDT and CDR2 YNNKEL (reference sequence). CDR3 sequence: CASSHLAGGPETQYF. Here the CDR3 DNA reads TGTGCCAGCAGCCACTTAGCGGGGGGGCCTGAGACCCAGTACTTC.

The gene calls are TRBV4-1 and TRBJ2-3, with 8 bases fitting TRBD2. V was clipped by 0 bases and J by 1 base; unmatched bases: 9. The CDR3 is made up of 18 amino acids. Germline values: CDR1 MGHRA, CDR2 YSYEKL. CDR3 protein: CASSQDRTGGPRTDTQYF. The CDR3 region has the DNA TGCGCCAGCAGCCAAGATAGAACGGGGGGGCCTCGCACAGATACGCAGTATTTT.

This clone has a single count. V is TRBV4-3 and J is TRBJ1-1; D is undetermined. CDR3 length: 15 residues. V gave up 0 bases and J gave up 2 bases, with 10 bases separating them. Germline V CDR1 and CDR2: LGHNA, YSLEER. CDR3 sequence (DNA): TGCGCCAGCAGCCAAGACGGGTTCGGAAACACTGAAGCTTTCTTT. It codes for CASSQDGFGNTEAFF.

The chain has TRBV6-5 and TRBJ2-7, with 11 positions matching TRBD2. The CDR3 is made up of 15 amino acids. J gave up 1 base and V 4 bases, and 3 bases lay outside the gene matches. Germline CDR1 MNHEY, CDR2 SVGAGI. CDR3 nucleotide sequence: TGTGCCAGCAGTTTCCTAGCGGGGGGTTCCTACGAGCAGTACTTC. It codes for CASSFLAGGSYEQYF.

This chain connects TRBV7-8 to TRBJ2-1; 7 bases fit TRBD2. Losses at the gene ends were 5 bases for V and 9 bases for J; bases not matched to a gene: 10. There are 14 residues in the CDR3. Germline V gene sequence: CDR1 SGHVS, CDR2 FQNEAQ. CDR3 residues: CASSPTSWWGEQFF. In DNA, the CDR3 is TGTGCCAGCAGCCCGACTAGCTGGTGGGGTGAGCAGTTCTTC.

The rearrangement links TRBV21-1 to TRBJ2-1; the D call in the table, TRBD1, was not verified against the DNA. TRBV21-1 corresponds to a pseudogene. The CDR3 consists of 14 residues. This chain's CDR3 is CASSKGIQGELQFF. DNA of the CDR3: TGTGCCAGCAGCAAAGGAATACAGGGTGAATTGCAGTTCTTC.

This clone showed up just once. The V and J genes are TRBV6-5 and TRBJ1-2; D is unresolved. V lost 4 bases and J lost 1, with 7 bases in between. The germline V gene has CDR1 MNHEY and CDR2 SVGAGI. This CDR3 is built from 13 residues. This CDR3 reads CASSLSVNYGYTF. CDR3 DNA sequence: TGTGCCAGCAGTTTATCCGTTAACTATGGCTACACCTTC.

V is TRBV5-1 and J is TRBJ2-1; unclear D gene. CDR1 and CDR2 (germline): SGHRS, YFSETQ. The germline V and J ends were trimmed by 1 base and 0 bases, with 5 bases remaining between them. There are 14 residues in the CDR3. The CDR3 region is CASSLTASYNEQFF. The CDR3 DNA sequence: TGCGCCAGCAGCTTGACTGCCTCCTACAATGAGCAGTTCTTC.

This chain connects TRBV28 to TRBJ2-5; 7 positions agree with TRBD1. Germline values: CDR1 MDHEN, CDR2 SYDVKM. V was clipped by 4 bases and J by 0 bases; unmatched bases: 8. This CDR3 comprises 16 residues. DNA for the CDR3: TGTGCCAGCAGTTCGCGTCACAGGGGCTACCAAGAGACCCAGTACTTC. It encodes CASSSRHRGYQETQYF.

The V gene is TRBV7-2, the J gene TRBJ2-2; 10 bases line up with TRBD1. The CDR3 runs 15 residues. Trimming at V came to 3 bases and at J to 8 bases, leaving 6 bases not matched to a gene. Germline CDR1 SGHTA, CDR2 FQGNSA. CDR3 bases: TGTGCCAGCAGCTTCCGACAGGGGGCGGCAGGGGAGCTGTTTTTT. Translation: CASSFRQGAAGELFF.

The chain couples TRBV28 to TRBJ1-5; 7 bases are a match to TRBD1. Germline V CDR1 and CDR2: MDHEN, SYDVKM. V shed 0 bases and J 2 bases; nucleotides not matched to a gene: 10. CDR3 length: 18 amino acids. CDR3 DNA sequence: TGTGCCAGCAGTTTATGGGGCAGCAGGGGGAACGGCAATCAGCCCCAGCATTTT. This translates into CASSLWGSRGNGNQPQHF.

The chain joins TRBV11-2 to TRBJ2-3; no clear D gene. CDR3 length equals 14 residues. From germline, CDR1 is SGHAT and CDR2 FQNNGV. Trimming pared 5 bases from V and 1 base from J, leaving 10 bases between. CDR3 loop: CASSARLRTDTQYF. The CDR3 nucleotides read TGTGCCAGCAGCGCCCGACTGCGCACAGATACGCAGTATTTT.